Listed here are 7 T cell receptor beta chains from one sample, sequenced in a study of T-cell memory formation after mild COVID-19. TCRdb called the 5' RACE reads again in MiXCR, with one record for every CDR3 protein. Of some 120,000 distinct CDR3 sequences in the sample, about a sixth were seen once. The sample comprised PBMCs or a T cell subset sorted from them (not recorded which). These receptors were taken from a man aged 18 to 29 who had mild COVID-19 (a few samples of this study predate the infection). Cell type and time point are not known.

This clonotype came up a few times. The chain links TRBV6-2 or TRBV6-3 to TRBJ2-2; no firm D call. Germline V CDR1 and CDR2: MNHEY, SVGEGT. The CDR3 consists of 14 residues. Trimming took 6 bases from V and 2 from J, leaving 10 bases between them. CDR3 coding DNA: TGTGCCAGCAGACGAGACGGCAACACCGGGGAGCTGTTTTTT. Translation gives CASRRDGNTGELFF.

This clonotype turned up a few times. The J gene is TRBJ1-4, the V gene TRBV6-6; possibly TRBD1 for D (5 bases). The length of the CDR3 is 16 residues. V gave up 0 bases and J gave up 7 bases, with 15 bases separating them. Germline values: CDR1 MNHNY, CDR2 SVGAGI (reference sequence). The CDR3, as DNA: TGTGCCAGCAGTTACTCGAGAGGGGTCGGGGGTGAAAAACTGTTTTTT. It yields the protein CASSYSRGVGGEKLFF.

V gene TRBV12-3 or TRBV12-4 combines with J gene TRBJ2-3; maybe TRBD1 (5 bases). Deletions cut 8 bases from V and 0 bases from J, with 12 bases between. The CDR3 runs to 14 residues. This CDR3 reads CASAPQGSTDTQYF. CDR3 DNA: TGTGCCAGCGCCCCTCAGGGTAGCACAGATACGCAGTATTTT.

The rearrangement joins TRBV18 to TRBJ2-1; TRBD2 matches at 12 bases. V lost 2 bases to trimming and J lost 4 bases; unmatched junction nucleotides: 6. Germline values: CDR1 KGHSH, CDR2 LQKENI. CDR3 length equals 17 residues. The CDR3 is CASSPMATSGGYNEQFF. Here the CDR3 DNA reads TGTGCCAGCTCACCAATGGCGACTAGCGGGGGATACAATGAGCAGTTCTTC.

V usage is TRBV10-3 and J usage is TRBJ1-6; D gene unclear. Trimming cost V 6 bases and J 3 bases, with 6 bases left between them. Germline V gene sequence: CDR1 ENHRY, CDR2 SYGVKD. This CDR3 spans 13 amino acids. The CDR3 loop reads CAIRHNYNSPLHF. In DNA form, the CDR3 reads TGTGCCATCAGACATAACTATAATTCACCCCTCCACTTT.

The chain recombines TRBV29-1 with TRBJ2-2; 10 nucleotides agree with TRBD2. V lost 4 bases and J lost 5; bases outside the gene matches: 16. This CDR3 has 18 residues. Germline CDR1 is SQVTM and CDR2 is ANQGSEA. DNA for the CDR3: TGCAGCGTTGCCCCGTTTGAGCGGGGGGGCTTTCGGACCGGGGAGCTGTTTTTT. The encoded protein is CSVAPFERGGFRTGELFF.

This sequence joins TRBV12-3 or TRBV12-4 and TRBJ1-1, with 8 nucleotides matching TRBD1. V lost 5 bases to trimming and J lost 7 bases; unmatched junction nucleotides: 3. The CDR3 loop spans 12 amino acids. CDR3 nucleotides: TGTGCCAGCAGTCAGGGGGCGGGTGAAGCTTTCTTT. This gives the protein CASSQGAGEAFF.